The entry below gives a single T cell receptor beta chain sequence along with its context. The protocol was immunoSEQ multiplex PCR, while the TCRdb copy is restricted to in-frame clones and leaves out a portion. The sample records some 110,000 clones, 88% being singletons. The sample is drawn from a study of cytomegalovirus exposure and HLA in healthy donors. V lost 6 bases to trimming and J lost 4 bases; unmatched junction nucleotides: 11. Germline-derived CDR1 and CDR2 are MDHEN and SYDVKM. The CDR3 is made up of 16 amino acids. The chain carries TRBV28 and TRBJ1-5, with 8 bases fitting TRBD1. The sequencing input was PBMCs. This TCR came from a man between 18 and 35 years old in good health and CMV-seropositive. CDR3 amino acids: CASSLQGGRRNQPQHF. As DNA, the CDR3 is TGTGCCAGCAGCCTACAGGGGGGTAGGCGTAATCAGCCCCAGCATTTT.